The 29 T cell receptor beta chains below were found in one sample sequenced in a study of blood T cells in healthy people across ages. Next came a second PCR, run for about 6 to 12 cycles, which used a sample-barcoded 5' primer along with a J-beta primer mix. TCRdb recomputed calls from the 5' RACE reads with MiXCR, one row per CDR3 protein. The sample yields 600,000 to 1,000,000 distinct CDR3 sequences, around a quarter seen once. The sample also formed part of further work on T cells of mothers and their children.

The material sequenced was blood. The receptors come from a boy between 10 and 17 years old in good health.

Only a few counts were recorded for this clonotype. V and J are TRBV28 and TRBJ2-2, with a possible D match to TRBD2 (5 bases). Germline V gene lookup returns CDR1 MDHEN and CDR2 SYDVKM. Deletions cut 10 bases from V and 5 bases from J, with 14 bases between. This CDR3 has 13 amino acids. CDR3 in DNA: TGTGCCACCGGGCCAGCGGCGACCGGGGAGCTGTTTTTT. It yields the protein CATGPAATGELFF.

Only a few counts were recorded for this clonotype. Its ends do not fully match the called genes, so a read error is possible. V gene TRBV7-2 combines with J gene TRBJ1-5, with TRBD1 matching over 9 bases. Germline loops: CDR1 SGHTA, CDR2 FQGNSA. The CDR3 is 19 residues long. The CDR3 bases are TGTGTCAGCAGCTTAGGCTCTTCTACAGGGGGCTTTAGCAATCAGCCCCAGCATTTT. It specifies CVSSLGSSTGGFSNQPQHF. The entire variable domain, with the rest obtained from reference TRBV7-2 and TRBJ1-5, is as follows: GAGVSQSPSNKVTEKGKDVELRCDPISGHTALYWYRQSLGQGLEFLIYFQGNSAPDKSGLPSDRFSAERTGGSVSTLTIQRTQQEDSAVYLCVSSLGSSTGGFSNQPQHFGDGTRLSIL.

This clonotype was picked up a small number of times. V gene TRBV29-1 combines with J gene TRBJ2-7, with unresolved D. The germline V gene has CDR1 SQVTM and CDR2 ANQGSEA. Trimming removed 1 base at V and 1 base at J, with 8 bases between. This CDR3 comprises 13 residues. The CDR3 loop reads CSVEGLDSYEQYF. The CDR3 coding sequence is TGCAGCGTTGAAGGGCTCGATTCCTACGAGCAGTACTTC.

This clonotype has only a few counts. This chain uses TRBV29-1 with TRBJ2-7; D is uncertain. This CDR3 spans 12 amino acids. Trimming cost V 1 base and J 2 bases, with 6 bases left between them. Per germline, CDR1 SQVTM and CDR2 ANQGSEA. As DNA, the CDR3 is TGCAGCGTTGAAGGTCGGGCCTACGAGCAGTACTTC. This codes for CSVEGRAYEQYF.

This clonotype was picked up a small number of times. CDR3 sequence (DNA): TGCGCCAGCAGCCAAGATGGGGCTAGCGCAACCTACAATGAGCAGTTCTTC. Translated, it gives CASSQDGASATYNEQFF. The gene calls are TRBV4-3 and TRBJ2-1, with a weak D call TRBD2 (6 bases). The CDR3 runs to 17 residues. V lost 0 bases to trimming and J lost 2 bases, with 14 bases between them. Germline CDR1 reads LGHNA; CDR2 reads YSLEER.

This clonotype occurred many times. The CDR3 DNA sequence: TGTGCCAGCAGCCTCGGACAGGGCAATGAGCAGTTCTTC. Translation: CASSLGQGNEQFF. This chain joins TRBV7-9 and TRBJ2-1, with 8 bases matching TRBD1. Germline assignment: CDR1 SEHNR and CDR2 FQNEAQ (reference sequence). The CDR3 runs to 13 residues. Germline trimming cut 5 bases from V and 6 bases from J; bases unmatched to any gene: 3.

This clonotype was detected only a few times. CDR3 sequence (DNA): TGTGCCACCAGTGTGGAGAACACCGGGGAGCTGTTTTTT. Its translation: CATSVENTGELFF. The J gene is TRBJ2-2, the V gene TRBV24-1; D not certain. The CDR3 spans 13 residues. Trimming stripped 5 bases from V and 1 base from J, with 4 bases between. The germline CDR1 and CDR2 sequences are KGHDR and SFDVKD.

This clonotype has at least ten counts. The chain carries TRBV20-1 and TRBJ2-1, with 12 bases fitting TRBD2. J lost 8 bases, V lost 1 base, and 15 bases had no gene match. The CDR3 loop spans 18 amino acids. Germline CDR1 is DFQATT and CDR2 is SNEGSKA (reference sequence). The CDR3 DNA reads as TGCAGTGCTAGAGGCCTCCTAGCGGGAGGGCGTCATGGAGATGAGCAGTTCTTC. Translation: CSARGLLAGGRHGDEQFF.

Here the CDR3 reads CASSLGFLSGDEKLFF. For the CDR3, the DNA is TGTGCCAGCAGCTTAGGATTTCTGTCCGGAGATGAAAAACTGTTTTTT. J is TRBJ1-4 and V is TRBV11-2; no clear D gene. Trimming took 1 base from V and 6 from J, leaving 15 bases between them. Germline CDR1 reads SGHAT; CDR2 reads FQNNGV. CDR3 length: 16 residues.

The rearrangement uses TRBV3-1 and TRBJ2-7; TRBD2 agrees at 12 bases. The CDR3 is 16 residues long. Germline V gives CDR1 LGHDT, CDR2 YNNKEL (reference sequence). V was pared by 5 bases and J by 6 bases, with 11 bases of the junction left unmatched. The CDR3 DNA reads TGTGCCAGCAGCAGCGCGCTAGCGGGAGGGCCCGGCGAGCAGTACTTC. Its protein is CASSSALAGGPGEQYF.

This clonotype has only a few counts. The chain has TRBV7-8 and TRBJ2-7; perhaps TRBD1 as D (6 bases). Germline V gene sequence: CDR1 SGHVS, CDR2 FQNEAQ. This CDR3 region has 14 residues. V shed 5 bases and J shed 2 bases, with 13 bases lying between them. The CDR3 DNA sequence: TGTGCCAGCAGCGGAAGACAGGACGCCTACGAGCAGTACTTC. It translates to CASSGRQDAYEQYF.

The V and J genes are TRBV12-3 or TRBV12-4 and TRBJ1-1; 7 nucleotides line up with TRBD1. Unmatched junction bases numbered 6, after V lost 5 bases and J lost 0 bases. This CDR3 has 15 residues. Here the CDR3 DNA reads TGTGCCAGCAGTCCACAGGGGCGGATGAACACTGAAGCTTTCTTT. Its translation: CASSPQGRMNTEAFF.

This rearrangement joins TRBV30 to TRBJ2-3; D perhaps matches TRBD2 (5 bases). This CDR3 is 13 amino acids long. Germline V gene lookup returns CDR1 GTSNPN and CDR2 SVGIG (reference sequence). V was shortened by 4 bases and J by 4 bases, with 12 bases between the two germline ends. This CDR3 reads CAWNRGWADTQYF. CDR3 in DNA: TGTGCCTGGAACCGGGGTTGGGCAGATACGCAGTATTTT. The full variable domain, completed using reference TRBV30 and TRBJ2-3, is SQTIHQWPATLVQPVGSPLSLECTVEGTSNPNLYWYRQAAGRGLQLLFYSVGIGQISSEVPQNLSASRPQDRQFILSSKKLLLSDSGFYLCAWNRGWADTQYFGPGTRLTVL.

J is TRBJ2-7 and V is TRBV28, with a weak D call TRBD2 (5 bases). The ends were cut back, 4 bases at V and 3 bases at J, with 13 bases in the middle. This CDR3 spans 14 amino acids. CDR1 and CDR2 from the germline V gene are MDHEN and SYDVKM. CDR3 DNA: TGTGCCAGCAGTTCCCCGGGATCAGGCTACGAGCAGTACTTC. Protein: CASSSPGSGYEQYF.

The chain has TRBV5-1 and TRBJ2-7; D is unresolved. Germline V gene lookup returns CDR1 SGHRS and CDR2 YFSETQ. The CDR3 totals 14 residues. The V gene lost 4 bases and the J gene lost 6 bases, with 17 bases spanning the gap. The DNA for the CDR3 is TGCGCCAGCAGCCGACTCCCCGAGGTCCCCGAGCAGTACTTC. This codes for CASSRLPEVPEQYF.

V and J are TRBV30 and TRBJ2-5, with D possibly being TRBD1 (6 bases). V lost 8 bases and J lost 2, with 18 bases in between. The CDR3 runs 14 residues. The germline V gene encodes CDR1 GTSNPN and CDR2 SVGIG (reference sequence). The CDR3 loop is CARSRDNSQETQYF. The CDR3, as DNA: TGTGCCCGGTCTAGGGACAATTCGCAAGAGACCCAGTACTTC.

V usage is TRBV20-1 and J usage is TRBJ2-7; D not resolved. Looked up from germline, CDR1 is DFQATT and CDR2 is SNEGSKA (reference sequence). CDR3 size: 13 residues. Trimming left V 3 bases short and J 4 bases short, with 13 bases between. DNA of the CDR3: TGCAGTGCTAGTGTAGCAGAGGCGTACGAGCAGTACTTC. Protein product: CSASVAEAYEQYF.

The V call is TRBV20-1, the J call TRBJ2-5; D is possibly TRBD2 (6 bases). The DNA end favors TRBJ2-7, so the J call may be wrong. Germline CDR1 reads DFQATT; CDR2 reads SNEGSKA (reference sequence). The CDR3 contains 13 residues. In DNA form, the CDR3 reads TGCAGTGCTAGGTTCGGGAGCGCCTACGAGCAGTACTTC. This codes for CSARFGSAYEQYF.

Only a few counts were recorded for this clonotype. This CDR3 fails to terminate in the conserved phenylalanine or tryptophan, so it likely reflects a read error. The chain couples TRBV4-2 to TRBJ1-4; D uncertain. Germline V lookup: CDR1 LGHNA, CDR2 YNFKEQ. Trimming removed 3 bases from V and 8 bases from J, with 10 bases in between. The CDR3 is 13 amino acids. DNA for the CDR3: TGTGCCAGCAGCCAGGCTCAGGACGAAAAACTGTTTCTT. It specifies CASSQAQDEKLFL.

This clonotype appeared a few times. The chain is built from TRBV10-2 and TRBJ2-7; TRBD2 aligns across 7 bases. V lost 5 bases to trimming and J lost 6 bases; unmatched junction nucleotides: 4. This CDR3 is built from 12 residues. Germline V CDR1 and CDR2: WSHSY, SAAADI. This CDR3 reads CASSTPSGEQYF. CDR3 nucleotides: TGCGCCAGCAGTACCCCTAGCGGCGAGCAGTACTTC.

The chain uses TRBV7-2 and TRBJ1-5; D not certain. This CDR3 has 13 residues. Deletions cut 5 bases from V and 10 bases from J, with 15 bases between. The V gene's germline CDR1 is SGHTA and CDR2 FQGNSA. The chain's CDR3 is CASSSRAAFPQHF. CDR3 DNA: TGTGCCAGCAGCAGCCGGGCCGCCTTTCCCCAGCATTTT.

This clonotype was seen only a few times. The chain employs TRBV4-1 and TRBJ2-5; D ambiguous. The length of the CDR3 is 14 residues. V lost 0 bases and J lost 2, with 7 bases in between. Germline values: CDR1 MGHRA, CDR2 YSYEKL. CDR3 nucleotide sequence: TGCGCCAGCAGCCAAGAAGGGTTTCAAGAGACCCAGTACTTC. This encodes CASSQEGFQETQYF.

In this sample, this clonotype turned up a few times. CDR3 sequence: CASSLTTSRNVQYF. In nucleotides, the CDR3 is TGTGCCAGCAGCCTAACGACTAGCCGGAATGTTCAGTACTTC. The rearrangement joins TRBV7-2 to TRBJ2-4; 7 nucleotides agree with TRBD2. This CDR3 contains 14 residues. CDR1 and CDR2 from the germline V gene are SGHTA and FQGNSA. Losses at the gene ends were 5 bases for V and 11 bases for J; bases not matched to a gene: 12.

This sequence joins TRBV12-3 or TRBV12-4 and TRBJ2-7, with TRBD2 matching 11 bases. V dropped 5 bases and J dropped 4; count of bases not matched to a gene: 7. This CDR3 comprises 15 residues. CDR3 bases: TGTGCCAGCAGTCAAGAGACTAGCGGGGATTACGAGCAGTACTTC. Protein: CASSQETSGDYEQYF.

There are a few counts of this clonotype. This chain links TRBV7-9 with TRBJ2-5, with D perhaps matching TRBD2 (6 bases). The J call may not be correct, given that the DNA end is closer to TRBJ2-7. The CDR3 loop spans 15 amino acids. CDR1 and CDR2 (germline): SEHNR, FQNEAQ (reference sequence). Here the CDR3 DNA reads TGTGCCAGCAGCTTAACTAGCAGTTGGTCCTACGAGCAGTACTTC. Protein sequence: CASSLTSSWSYEQYF.

This chain's CDR3 is CASSLSERGTYEQYF. The CDR3 DNA follows: TGTGCCAGCAGTTTATCGGAGCGGGGAACCTACGAGCAGTACTTC. The V gene is TRBV27, the J gene TRBJ2-5; 7 bases fit TRBD2. The tail of the sequence fits TRBJ2-7 better, so the J call may be wrong. The CDR3 runs 15 residues. Germline CDR1 and CDR2: MNHEY and SMNVEV (reference sequence).

This clonotype has only a few counts. V usage is TRBV4-1 and J usage is TRBJ2-7; D gene uncertain. Germline values: CDR1 MGHRA, CDR2 YSYEKL. V lost 5 bases to trimming and J lost 0 bases, with 11 bases between them. The length of the CDR3 is 14 residues. The CDR3 here is CASSANIGSYEQYF. The CDR3 region has the DNA TGCGCCAGCAGCGCTAATATTGGCTCCTACGAGCAGTACTTC.

This clonotype was observed a handful of times. The chain joins TRBV21-1 to TRBJ2-2; TRBD1 is the table's D call, not checked against the DNA. TRBV21-1 is marked as a pseudogene. This CDR3 is built from 15 residues. Here the CDR3 reads CASRGTGGVTGELFF. CDR3 in DNA: TGTGCCAGCAGGGGGACAGGGGGCGTCACCGGGGAGCTGTTTTTT.

Concerning this clonotype: A junction boundary mismatches the germline segment, possibly from a read error. This rearrangement joins TRBV7-2 to TRBJ1-4; TRBD1 matches 7 bases. The CDR3 runs to 16 residues. CDR1 and CDR2 (germline): SGHTA, FQGNSA. DNA of the CDR3: TGTGCCAGCAGCTTAGGGGTGGGACAGAAGAATGAAAAGCTGTTTTTT. Amino acids: CASSLGVGQKNEKLFF.